A single sample gave rise to the 11 T cell receptor beta chains below, sequenced in a study of blood T cells in healthy people across ages. A sample-barcoded 5' primer and a J-beta primer mix were used in a second PCR of roughly 6 to 12 cycles. One entry per CDR3 protein, called by TCRdb with MiXCR from the 5' RACE reads. The data show around 1.5 million distinct CDR3 sequences, with roughly a third seen just once and approximately 10% held by the top ten. The sequenced sample consisted of blood. All receptors come from a woman aged 30 to 39 in good health.

The chain is built from TRBV7-9 and TRBJ1-1; D not certain. The CDR3 covers 13 residues. CDR1 is SEHNR, CDR2 FQNEAQ, per germline (reference sequence). The V end was cut by 10 bases, the J end by 5 bases, with 17 bases between. The CDR3 sequence: CAIAGEAKTEAFF. The CDR3 region has the DNA TGTGCCATCGCCGGAGAGGCGAAGACTGAAGCTTTCTTT.

This clonotype has more than one count but fewer than ten. The rearrangement links TRBV9 to TRBJ2-1; no reliable D call. Per the germline V gene, CDR1 is SGDLS and CDR2 is YYNGEE. The CDR3 is 15 residues long. V lost 4 bases to trimming and J lost 3 bases, with 14 bases between them. This CDR3 reads CASSPSAAVYNEQFF. The DNA for the CDR3 is TGTGCCAGCAGCCCCTCCGCGGCGGTCTACAATGAGCAGTTCTTC.

There are a few counts of this clonotype. This sequence joins TRBV27 and TRBJ1-6; D gene uncertain. Germline loops: CDR1 MNHEY, CDR2 SMNVEV (reference sequence). The CDR3 consists of 14 residues. V was shortened by 2 bases and J by 11 bases, with 13 bases between the two germline ends. The CDR3 DNA is TGTGCCAGCAGTTTAGACGGTTATGAGACACCCCTCCACTTT. Amino acid sequence: CASSLDGYETPLHF.

This clonotype has just a few counts. The chain carries TRBV20-1 and TRBJ2-3; a possible D gene is TRBD2 (6 bases). V was shortened by 6 bases and J by 5 bases, with 15 bases between the two germline ends. The CDR3 totals 13 residues. Germline V gives CDR1 DFQATT, CDR2 SNEGSKA (reference sequence). The DNA of the CDR3 is TGCAGTGCCGGGGGACGAGACGGAGATACGCAGTATTTT. As protein: CSAGGRDGDTQYF.

J is TRBJ1-1 and V is TRBV5-1, with a weak D call TRBD1 (5 bases). The V gene lost 3 bases and the J gene lost 6 bases, with 15 bases spanning the gap. CDR1 SGHRS and CDR2 YFSETQ come from the germline V gene. This CDR3 comprises 14 residues. The chain's CDR3 is CASSSATAGAEAFF. The CDR3 region has the DNA TGCGCCAGCAGCTCAGCTACGGCGGGGGCTGAAGCTTTCTTT.

Note on this clonotype: This sequence may be a read error, since a much larger clone differs from it by one base. J is TRBJ2-7 and V is TRBV30; no firm D call. Germline CDR1 is GTSNPN and CDR2 is SVGIG (reference sequence). Trimming took 1 base from V and 9 from J, leaving 10 bases between them. The CDR3 is 11 residues long. For the CDR3, the DNA is TGTGCCTGGAGTGAGCGTAATGGGCAGTACTTC. Protein: CAWSERNGQYF.

This chain uses TRBV4-1 with TRBJ2-1; 12 nucleotides agree with TRBD1. V dropped 3 bases and J dropped 1; count of bases not matched to a gene: 10. This CDR3 contains 19 residues. Germline CDR1 and CDR2: MGHRA and YSYEKL. The DNA for the CDR3 is TGCGCCAGCAGCCAGCCGGGACAGGGGGCATTAGGGTCCTACAATGAGCAGTTCTTC. It translates to CASSQPGQGALGSYNEQFF.

This clonotype was picked up a small number of times. The chain recombines TRBV10-3 with TRBJ2-7, with 9 bases identical to TRBD2. This CDR3 spans 16 amino acids. The J segment lost 6 bases and the V segment lost 2 bases, leaving 11 bases of the junction unmatched. Per the germline V gene, CDR1 is ENHRY and CDR2 is SYGVKD. The CDR3 DNA follows: TGTGCCATCAGTGAGGGAGTAGCGGGAGCCTTAACCGAGCAGTACTTC. Its translation is CAISEGVAGALTEQYF.

This clonotype has just a few counts. The gene calls are TRBV20-1 and TRBJ1-2, with 9 bases matching TRBD1. Germline V gene lookup returns CDR1 DFQATT and CDR2 SNEGSKA (reference sequence). The V gene end was trimmed by 2 bases and the J gene end by 4 bases; junction bases not matched to a gene: 8. This CDR3 has 15 amino acids. The CDR3 loop is CSARPWTGEAYGYTF. The CDR3 region has the DNA TGCAGTGCTAGACCCTGGACAGGGGAGGCCTATGGCTACACCTTC.

In regard to this clonotype: This could be a read error, since a much larger clone is one nucleotide away. As DNA, the CDR3 is TGCAGTGCTAGAGTGTCCAGCAATGAGCAGTTCTTC. Its protein is CSARVSSNEQFF. V and J are TRBV20-1 and TRBJ2-1; D unclear. Germline V gene sequence: CDR1 DFQATT, CDR2 SNEGSKA (reference sequence). V lost 1 base, J lost 6 bases, and 7 bases lay in between. This CDR3 region has 12 residues.

This clonotype was counted many times. The rearrangement links TRBV28 to TRBJ2-5; D possibly corresponds to TRBD2 (6 bases). Trimming removed 8 bases from V and 5 bases from J, with 12 bases in between. Germline CDR1 is MDHEN and CDR2 is SYDVKM. This CDR3 spans 12 amino acids. The CDR3 loop is CASGVGGETQYF. DNA for the CDR3: TGTGCCAGCGGAGTTGGAGGGGAGACCCAGTACTTC.